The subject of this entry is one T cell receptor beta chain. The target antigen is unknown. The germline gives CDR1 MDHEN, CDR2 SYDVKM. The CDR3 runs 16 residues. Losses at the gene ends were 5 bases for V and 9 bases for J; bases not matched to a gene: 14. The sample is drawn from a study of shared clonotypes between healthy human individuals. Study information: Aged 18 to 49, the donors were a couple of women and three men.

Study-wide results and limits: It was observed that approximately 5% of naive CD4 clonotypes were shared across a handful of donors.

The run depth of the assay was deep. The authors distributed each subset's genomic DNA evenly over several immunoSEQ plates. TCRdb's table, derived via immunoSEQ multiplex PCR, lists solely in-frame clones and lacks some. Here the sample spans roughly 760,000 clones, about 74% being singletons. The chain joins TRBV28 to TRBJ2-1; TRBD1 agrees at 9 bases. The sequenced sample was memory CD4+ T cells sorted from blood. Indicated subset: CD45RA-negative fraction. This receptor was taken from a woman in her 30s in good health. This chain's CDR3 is CASSQSGTGSNGEQFF. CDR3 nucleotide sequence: TGTGCCAGCAGTCAGTCGGGGACAGGGTCGAACGGTGAGCAGTTCTTC.